This T cell receptor beta chain was documented in a study of graft-versus-host responses after intestinal transplantation. Across the whole study: Each of the recipients got a multivisceral, liver-intestinal, or isolated intestinal transplant. Anti-thymocyte globulin induction, then tacrolimus and steroids for two to four years, went to all recipients.

A note on this clone: The antigen is undetermined.

The assay was immunoSEQ multiplex PCR, and TCRdb's table has in-frame clones only and misses some. Of over 100,000 clones in the sample, roughly 93% were seen once. Findings of the study overall: There was an association between peak levels of circulating GvH clones and early post-transplant HvG declines. Allografts of one patient group, those with graft-donor T cell macrochimerism, had high graft-versus-host to host-versus-graft clonal ratios.

The clonotype was recovered from a human donor who was the organ donor for an intestinal transplant. The source material was unstimulated CD8+ T cells sorted from spleen or lymph node cells, sampled before transplant.

The CDR3 loop reads CASSHLAAPTPYEQYF. The CDR3 DNA reads TGTGCCAGCAGCCATCTGGCGGCCCCTACCCCCTACGAGCAGTACTTC. The rearrangement links TRBV7-8 to TRBJ2-7; no definite D call. The CDR3 runs 16 residues. V shed 5 bases and J shed 2 bases, with 19 bases lying between them. In germline, CDR1 is SGHVS, CDR2 FQNEAQ.